This T cell receptor (beta chain) was observed in a study of control samples from healthy donors and cancer patients. The CDR3 totals 16 residues. The V gene lost 0 bases and the J gene lost 1 base, with 9 bases spanning the gap. Germline CDR1 reads SGHVS; CDR2 reads FQNEAQ. Here immunoSEQ multiplex PCR was the method, and the copy in TCRdb shows in-frame clones only, minus some. The data contain around 99,000 clones, around 88% of them singletons. The sequence was obtained from a woman aged 50 to 60 in good health. The chain is built from TRBV7-8 and TRBJ2-2; no definite D call. Specimen: blood. The CDR3 region has the DNA TGTGCCAGCAGCTTAGCGAACTCCAAGAACACCGGGGAGCTGTTTTTT. Translation: CASSLANSKNTGELFF.